The source of this T cell receptor (beta chain) is a study of T cells after yellow fever vaccination (dated by TCRdb to the late 2010s). For the wider study: Memory subsets (EM, EMRA, CM and Tscm) were sorted on a BD FACS Aria III using CD3, CD45RA, CCR7 and CD95 staining. Libraries from fractions with low cell numbers were prepared with the SMART-Seq v4 Ultra Low Input RNA kit. To track T-cell clones before and after primary and booster YFV17D yellow fever vaccination, bulk TCR alpha and beta repertoires were sequenced longitudinally. Two healthy male donors made up the cohort, one aged 18 to 29 years and the other aged 30 to 40 years. Blood was collected at multiple timepoints before and after primary and secondary immunization, and bulk PBMC replicates and cell subsets were isolated. Sorting of memory subsets took place on days 0, 15 and 45 and at 18 months after primary vaccination, as well as on days 0, 15 and 45 after the 30-year booster.

TCR cDNA was synthesized by 5'RACE template switching, which introduced a universal primer site and unique molecular identifiers. Priming of cDNA synthesis was performed from both the TCR alpha and TCR beta constant segments. Library amplification used two PCR steps, and the second PCR step added sample barcodes and sequencing adapters. Sequencing of the libraries was done on either Illumina HiSeq 2500 (2x100 bp) or NovaSeq (2x150 bp). In the source study's methods: MIGEC handled demultiplexing of reads and collapsing into UMI consensus sequences, while MiXCR performed V(D)J alignment. Vaccine-responding clonotypes were identified with edgeR using replicate PBMC samples, with FDR below 0.01 and a log2 fold change above 5 up to day 15 being required. Bulk clonotypes were assigned CD4 or CD8 identity according to which sequenced CD4 or CD8 repertoire held them at higher abundance. Clonotype frequencies in memory subsets were weighted by FACS-sorted cell numbers to estimate each clone's distribution across memory phenotypes. The public reads were run again by TCRdb, first through fastp at Q25 and then through MiXCR, and only productive beta chains were kept. CDR3 protein sequences are deduplicated, and each keeps its most common genes and DNA. The V and J calls and clone size are TCRdb's, not the authors'. Here the sample has 25,000 to 40,000 distinct CDR3 sequences; around 7% occur a single time. The top ten hold about 20% of the sample.

Overall study results and their limits: Because only two donors were included in the study, the extent to which the findings can be generalized is limited. On day 0, almost all vaccine-responding clonotypes were below detection in the sorted memory subsets. Most clones expanded after primary vaccination (around 96% of CD4 and roughly 90% of CD8) were re-detected after the booster, suggesting that broad memory maintenance occurred. A small share of clonotypes occurred in both CD4 and CD8 compartments, likely arising from convergent recombination. FACS-sorted repertoires could contain abundant contaminating clonotypes from the bulk population, so computational filtering was required. The secondary T-cell response was found to be weaker but faster than the primary response, with a peak reached on day 5 rather than on day 15.

CDR1 and CDR2 are drawn from the germline V gene: SGHAT, FQNNGV. The CDR3 has 15 amino acids, counting the end cysteine and phenylalanine. Only CDR3 DNA remains: 45 bases, in frame from the first base. Ends trimmed: V by 8 bases, J by 4 bases; bases unmatched to a gene: 7. This clonotype is judged medium-sized (0.01 to 0.1%). No much larger clone is present one base from it, and per-base qualities are unavailable. In light of the paper, this sample's treatment or condition label describes: live attenuated yellow fever vaccine strain. A standard Ficoll-Paque protocol was used to isolate PBMCs from peripheral blood. The RNeasy Micro Kit was used to extract RNA from sorted memory subsets.

This TCR was recovered from a man younger than 30 who received the YFV17D yellow fever vaccine. The rearrangement joined TRBV11-2 to TRBJ2-2; TRBD2 fits 10 bases in the junction. Sequenced material: PBMCs, either bulk or a sorted T-cell subset (CD4+, CD8+, memory, or dextramer-sorted; not recorded which), taken on the day of the first yellow fever vaccination. The DNA is as follows: TGTGCCAGCTGGGGGGGACTAGCGCTCACCGGGGAGCTGTTTTTT. Translated, this is CASWGGLALTGELFF.